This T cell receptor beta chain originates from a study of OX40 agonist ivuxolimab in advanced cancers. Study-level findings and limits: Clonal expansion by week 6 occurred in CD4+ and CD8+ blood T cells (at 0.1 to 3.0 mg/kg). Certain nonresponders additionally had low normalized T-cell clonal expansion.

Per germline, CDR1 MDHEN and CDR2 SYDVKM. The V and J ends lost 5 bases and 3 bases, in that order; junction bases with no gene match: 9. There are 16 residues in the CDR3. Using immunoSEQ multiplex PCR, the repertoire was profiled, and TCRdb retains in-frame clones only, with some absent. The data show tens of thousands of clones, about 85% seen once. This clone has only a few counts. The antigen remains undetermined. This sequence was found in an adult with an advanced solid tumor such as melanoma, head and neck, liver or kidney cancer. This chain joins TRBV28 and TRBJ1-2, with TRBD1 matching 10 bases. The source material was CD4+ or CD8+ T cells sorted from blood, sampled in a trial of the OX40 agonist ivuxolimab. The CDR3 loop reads CASSLPDRGLHYGYTF. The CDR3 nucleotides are TGTGCCAGCAGTCTTCCCGACAGGGGGCTCCACTATGGCTACACCTTC.